This T cell receptor (beta chain) derives from a study of T cell repertoires in cytomegalovirus infection. For the study at large: It can be stated that public TCR beta signatures indicated CMV infection as well as a matching HLA type. Study-wide findings and caveats: Cumulative frequency of public TCR beta families picked out carriers of CMV plus the relevant HLA.

About this clonotype itself: Its antigen is undetermined.

Germline assignment: CDR1 MNHNS and CDR2 SASEGT. The length of the CDR3 is 18 residues. V was pared by 3 bases and J by 6 bases, with 14 bases of the junction left unmatched. TCRdb fed the reads into MiXCR, producing one record per CDR3 protein. The data hold around 740,000 distinct CDR3 sequences, with 35% to 40% observed a single time. The sequencing sample was made of PBMCs. The V call is TRBV6-1, the J call TRBJ2-6; 7 nucleotides match TRBD1. The source of this sequence is a human donor in good health (CMV status not recorded). Some clones in this sample may be carry-over from other donors' samples. The CDR3 reads CASSDIQGDQRVANVLTF. For the CDR3, the DNA is TGTGCCAGCAGTGACATCCAGGGGGATCAACGTGTGGCCAACGTCCTGACTTTC.